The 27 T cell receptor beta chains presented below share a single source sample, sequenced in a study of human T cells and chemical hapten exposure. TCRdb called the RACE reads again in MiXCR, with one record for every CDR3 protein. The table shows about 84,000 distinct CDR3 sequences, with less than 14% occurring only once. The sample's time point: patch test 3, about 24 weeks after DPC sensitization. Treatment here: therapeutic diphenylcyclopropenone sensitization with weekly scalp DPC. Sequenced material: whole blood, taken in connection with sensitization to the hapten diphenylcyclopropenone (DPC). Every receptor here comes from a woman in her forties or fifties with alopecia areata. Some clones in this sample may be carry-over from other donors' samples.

The CDR3 coding sequence is TGTGCCAGCAGTACTCCAGGGTTCTCCTACGAGCAGTACTTC. Its protein is CASSTPGFSYEQYF. The chain links TRBV12-3 or TRBV12-4 to TRBJ2-7; possibly TRBD1 for D (5 bases). V lost 5 bases and J lost 0, with 11 bases in between. This CDR3 comprises 14 residues.

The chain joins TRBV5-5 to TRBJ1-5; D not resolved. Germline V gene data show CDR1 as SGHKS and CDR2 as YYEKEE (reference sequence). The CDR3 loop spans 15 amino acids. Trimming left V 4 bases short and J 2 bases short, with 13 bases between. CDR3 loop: CASSPRGVGNQPQHF. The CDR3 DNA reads TGTGCCAGCAGCCCGCGGGGTGTGGGCAATCAGCCCCAGCATTTT.

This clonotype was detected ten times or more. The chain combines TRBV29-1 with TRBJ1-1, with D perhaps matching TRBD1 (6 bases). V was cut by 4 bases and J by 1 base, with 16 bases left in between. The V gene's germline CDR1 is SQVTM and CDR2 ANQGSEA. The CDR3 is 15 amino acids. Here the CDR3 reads CSVGPERTANTEAFF. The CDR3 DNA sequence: TGCAGCGTTGGACCTGAGCGGACAGCGAACACTGAAGCTTTCTTT.

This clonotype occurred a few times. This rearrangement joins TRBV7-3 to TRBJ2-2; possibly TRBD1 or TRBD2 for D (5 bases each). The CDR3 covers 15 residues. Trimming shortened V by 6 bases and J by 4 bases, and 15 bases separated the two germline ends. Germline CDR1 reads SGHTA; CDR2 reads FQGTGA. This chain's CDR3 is CASRPQGTTTGELFF. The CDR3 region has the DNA TGTGCCAGCAGGCCCCAAGGGACCACCACCGGGGAGCTGTTTTTT.

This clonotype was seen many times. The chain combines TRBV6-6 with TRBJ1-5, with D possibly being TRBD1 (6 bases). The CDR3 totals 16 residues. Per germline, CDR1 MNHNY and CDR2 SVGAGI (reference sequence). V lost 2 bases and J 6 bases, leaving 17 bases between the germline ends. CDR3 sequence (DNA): TGTGCCAGCAGTTACAGGGAAGGGGGGAAGAGTCAGCCCCAGCATTTT. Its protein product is CASSYREGGKSQPQHF.

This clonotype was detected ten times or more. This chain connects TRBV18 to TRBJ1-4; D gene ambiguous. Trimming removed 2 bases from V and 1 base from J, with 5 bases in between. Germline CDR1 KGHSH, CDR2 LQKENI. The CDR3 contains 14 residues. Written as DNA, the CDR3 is TGTGCCAGCTCACCAAGTGTAACTAATGAAAAACTGTTTTTT. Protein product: CASSPSVTNEKLFF.

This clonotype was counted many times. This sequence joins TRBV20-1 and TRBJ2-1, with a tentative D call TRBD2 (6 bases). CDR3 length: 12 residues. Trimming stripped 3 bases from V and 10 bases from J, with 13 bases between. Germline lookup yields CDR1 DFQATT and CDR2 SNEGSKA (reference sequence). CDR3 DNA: TGCAGTGCTAGGGACTACCCCTGGGAGCAGTTCTTC. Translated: CSARDYPWEQFF.

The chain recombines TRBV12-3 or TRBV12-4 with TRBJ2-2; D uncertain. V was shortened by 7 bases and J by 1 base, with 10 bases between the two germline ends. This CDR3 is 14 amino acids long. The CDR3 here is CASIRAGNTGELFF. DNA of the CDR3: TGTGCCAGCATTCGGGCAGGGAACACCGGGGAGCTGTTTTTT.

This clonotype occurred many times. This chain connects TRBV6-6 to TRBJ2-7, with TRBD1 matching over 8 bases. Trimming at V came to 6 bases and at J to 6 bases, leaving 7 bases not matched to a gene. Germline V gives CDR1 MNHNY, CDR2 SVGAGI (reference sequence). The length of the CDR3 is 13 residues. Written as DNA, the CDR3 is TGTGCCAGCAGCCAACCGACAGGGGTCGAGCAGTACTTC. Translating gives CASSQPTGVEQYF.

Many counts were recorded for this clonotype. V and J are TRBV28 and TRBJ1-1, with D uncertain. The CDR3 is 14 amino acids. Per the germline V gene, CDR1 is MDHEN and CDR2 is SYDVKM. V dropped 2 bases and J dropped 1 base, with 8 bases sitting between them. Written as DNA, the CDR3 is TGTGCCAGCAGTTTAGGGCGGAAGAACACTGAAGCTTTCTTT. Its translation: CASSLGRKNTEAFF.

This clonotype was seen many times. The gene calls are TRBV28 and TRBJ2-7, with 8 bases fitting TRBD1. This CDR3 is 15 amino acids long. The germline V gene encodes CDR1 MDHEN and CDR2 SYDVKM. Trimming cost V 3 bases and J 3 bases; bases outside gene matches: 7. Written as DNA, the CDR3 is TGTGCCAGCAGTTTCCCCCCCGGGACAGGCTACGAGCAGTACTTC. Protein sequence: CASSFPPGTGYEQYF.

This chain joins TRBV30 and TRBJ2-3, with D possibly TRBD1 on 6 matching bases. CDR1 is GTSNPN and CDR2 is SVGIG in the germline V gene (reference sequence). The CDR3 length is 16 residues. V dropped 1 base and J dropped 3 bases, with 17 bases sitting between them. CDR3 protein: CAWSARRRGRTDTQYF. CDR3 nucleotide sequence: TGTGCCTGGAGTGCTAGACGCAGGGGAAGGACAGATACGCAGTATTTT.

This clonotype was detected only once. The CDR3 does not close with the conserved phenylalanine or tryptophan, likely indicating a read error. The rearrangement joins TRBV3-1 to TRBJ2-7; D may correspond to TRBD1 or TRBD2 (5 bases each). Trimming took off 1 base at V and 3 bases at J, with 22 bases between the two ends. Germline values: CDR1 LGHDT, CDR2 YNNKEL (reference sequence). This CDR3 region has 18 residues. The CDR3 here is CASSQGRLTGATFYEQYY. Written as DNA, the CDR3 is TGTGCCAGCAGCCAAGGGCGGCTCACCGGGGCGACCTTCTACGAGCAGTACTAC.

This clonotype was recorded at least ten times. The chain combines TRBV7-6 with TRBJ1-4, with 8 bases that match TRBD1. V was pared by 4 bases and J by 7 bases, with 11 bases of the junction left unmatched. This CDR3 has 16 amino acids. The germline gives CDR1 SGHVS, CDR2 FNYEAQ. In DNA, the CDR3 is TGTGCCAGCAGCTCGGGACAGGATTGGCGAGGTGAAAAACTGTTTTTT. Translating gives CASSSGQDWRGEKLFF.

DNA for the CDR3: TGTGCCAGCAGCTTGAGGCGGGAGAGGACCTACGAGCAGTACTTC. The encoded protein is CASSLRRERTYEQYF. The chain is built from TRBV5-6 and TRBJ2-7, with 7 bases matching TRBD2. Germline V gene sequence: CDR1 SGHDT, CDR2 YYEEEE. Trimming removed 1 base from V and 2 bases from J; junction bases left unmatched: 6. The CDR3 has 15 amino acids.

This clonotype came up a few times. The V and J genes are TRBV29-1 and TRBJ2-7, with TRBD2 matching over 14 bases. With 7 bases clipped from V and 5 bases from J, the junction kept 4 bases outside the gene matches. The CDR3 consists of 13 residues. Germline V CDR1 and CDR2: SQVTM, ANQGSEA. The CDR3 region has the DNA TGCAGCGCGGGGGGACTAGCGGGAGACGAGCAGTACTTC. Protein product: CSAGGLAGDEQYF.

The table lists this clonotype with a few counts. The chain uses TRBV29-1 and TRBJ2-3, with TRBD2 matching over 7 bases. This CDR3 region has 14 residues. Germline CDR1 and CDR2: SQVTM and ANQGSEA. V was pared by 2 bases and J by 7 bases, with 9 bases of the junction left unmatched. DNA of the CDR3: TGCAGCGTTGAATTGCGGGAGAAGTCGAATACGCAGTATTTT. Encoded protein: CSVELREKSNTQYF.

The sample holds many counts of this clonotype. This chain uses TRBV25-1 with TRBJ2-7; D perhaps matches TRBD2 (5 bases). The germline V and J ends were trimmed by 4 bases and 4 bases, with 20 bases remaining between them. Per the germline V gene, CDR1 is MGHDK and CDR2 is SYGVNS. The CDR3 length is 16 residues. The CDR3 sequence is CASSGERTLQGYEQYF. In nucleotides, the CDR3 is TGTGCCAGCAGTGGGGAGCGGACCCTACAAGGGTACGAGCAGTACTTC.

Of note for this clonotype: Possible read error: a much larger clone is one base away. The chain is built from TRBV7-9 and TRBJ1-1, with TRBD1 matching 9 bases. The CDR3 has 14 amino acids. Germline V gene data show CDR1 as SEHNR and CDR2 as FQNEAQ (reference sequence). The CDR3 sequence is CASSLTGGLTKAFF. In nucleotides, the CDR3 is TGTGCCAGCAGCTTGACAGGGGGTCTCACTAAAGCTTTCTTT.

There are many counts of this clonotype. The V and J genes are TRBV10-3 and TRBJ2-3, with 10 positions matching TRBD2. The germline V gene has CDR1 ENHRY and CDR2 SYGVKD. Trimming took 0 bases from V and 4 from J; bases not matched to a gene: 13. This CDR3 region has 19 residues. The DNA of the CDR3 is TGTGCCATCAGTGAGTCTGGAGCGGGAGGGCCTGTTGGCCCAGATACGCAGTATTTT. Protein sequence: CAISESGAGGPVGPDTQYF.

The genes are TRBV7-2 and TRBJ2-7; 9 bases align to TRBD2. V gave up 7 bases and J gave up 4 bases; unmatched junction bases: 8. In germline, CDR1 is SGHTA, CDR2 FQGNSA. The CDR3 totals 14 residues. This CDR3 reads CASTPDSGSYEQYF. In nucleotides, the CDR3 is TGTGCCAGCACCCCGGATAGCGGGAGTTACGAGCAGTACTTC.

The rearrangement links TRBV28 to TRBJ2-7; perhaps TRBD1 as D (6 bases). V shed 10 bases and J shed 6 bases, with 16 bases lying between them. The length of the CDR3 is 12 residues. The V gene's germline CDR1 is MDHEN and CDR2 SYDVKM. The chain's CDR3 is CATTRQVGEQYF. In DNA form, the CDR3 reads TGTGCCACCACCCGACAGGTCGGCGAGCAGTACTTC.

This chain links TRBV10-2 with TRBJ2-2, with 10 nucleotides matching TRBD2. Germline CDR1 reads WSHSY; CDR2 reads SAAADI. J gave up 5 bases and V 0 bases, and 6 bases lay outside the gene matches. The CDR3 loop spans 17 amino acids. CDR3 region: CASSESLLAGETGELFF. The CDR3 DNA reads TGCGCCAGCAGTGAGTCGCTGCTAGCGGGAGAAACCGGGGAGCTGTTTTTT.

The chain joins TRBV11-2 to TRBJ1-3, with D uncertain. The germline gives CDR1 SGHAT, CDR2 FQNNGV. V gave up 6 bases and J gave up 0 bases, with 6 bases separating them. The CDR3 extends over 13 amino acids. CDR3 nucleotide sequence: TGTGCCAGCAGTCCCTTCTCTGGAAACACCATATATTTT. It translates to CASSPFSGNTIYF.

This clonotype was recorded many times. CDR3 in DNA: TGTGCCAGCAGTTACGGACTAGCGGGAGGGTACGAGCAGTACTTC. Protein product: CASSYGLAGGYEQYF. The V and J genes are TRBV6-6 and TRBJ2-7, with TRBD2 identical over 15 bases. CDR1 and CDR2 (germline): MNHNY, SVGAGI (reference sequence). The CDR3 length is 15 residues. Trimming at V came to 2 bases and at J to 4 bases, leaving 0 bases not matched to a gene.

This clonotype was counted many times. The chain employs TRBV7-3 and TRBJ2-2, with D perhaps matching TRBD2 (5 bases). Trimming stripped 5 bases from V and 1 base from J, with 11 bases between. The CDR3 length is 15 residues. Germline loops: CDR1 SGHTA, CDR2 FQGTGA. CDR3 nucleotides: TGTGCCAGCAGCCCCCGGGATCTGAACACCGGGGAGCTGTTTTTT. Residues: CASSPRDLNTGELFF.

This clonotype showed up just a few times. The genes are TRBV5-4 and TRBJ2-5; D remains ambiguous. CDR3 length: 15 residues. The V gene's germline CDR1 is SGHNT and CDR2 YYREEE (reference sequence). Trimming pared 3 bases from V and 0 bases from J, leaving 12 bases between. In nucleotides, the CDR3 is TGTGCCAGCAGCTCGGAGTCCCTGTACCAAGAGACCCAGTACTTC. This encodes CASSSESLYQETQYF.